This T cell receptor beta chain emerged from a study of T-cell reconstitution after alpha-beta-depleted transplantation in children. This clonotype was recorded a few times. The antigen remains undetermined. Trimming shortened V by 2 bases and J by 0 bases, and 12 bases separated the two germline ends. The CDR3 has 16 residues. Germline V CDR1 and CDR2: SEHNR, FQNEAQ (reference sequence). Unique molecular identifiers tagged the TCRbeta library. TCRdb processed the PCR reads anew with MiXCR; each CDR3 protein has one entry. Here the sample spans under 250,000 distinct CDR3 sequences, 20% to 30% being singletons. Findings of the study overall: After one year, T-cell counts and TCRbeta diversity mostly came from new T cells. Surviving recipient T cells and thymic progenitors produced the high day-60 TCRbeta diversity seen in some patients.

This clonotype originated in a female patient between 2 and 15 years old who had a stem cell transplant for congenital amegakaryocytic thrombocytopenia, so the T cells may come from the graft donor. The gene calls are TRBV7-9 and TRBJ2-3; TRBD2 is a possible D gene (5 bases). The sample was PBMCs, mostly from graft donor cells, taken 360 days after TCRalphabeta/CD19-depleted stem cell transplant. CDR3 DNA: TGTGCCAGCAGCTTAAATATCCTAGCTAGCACAGATACGCAGTATTTT. Translation: CASSLNILASTDTQYF.